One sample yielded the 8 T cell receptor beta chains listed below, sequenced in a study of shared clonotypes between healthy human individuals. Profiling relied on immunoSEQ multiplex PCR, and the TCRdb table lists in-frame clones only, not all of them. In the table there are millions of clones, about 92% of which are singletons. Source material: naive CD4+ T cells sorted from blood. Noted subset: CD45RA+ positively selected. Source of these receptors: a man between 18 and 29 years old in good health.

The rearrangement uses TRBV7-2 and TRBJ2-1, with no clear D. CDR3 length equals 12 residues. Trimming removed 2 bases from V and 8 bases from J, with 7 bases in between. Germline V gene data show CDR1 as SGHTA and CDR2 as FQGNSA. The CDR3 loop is CASSLFRDEQFF. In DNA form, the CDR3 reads TGTGCCAGCAGCTTATTTCGGGATGAGCAGTTCTTC.

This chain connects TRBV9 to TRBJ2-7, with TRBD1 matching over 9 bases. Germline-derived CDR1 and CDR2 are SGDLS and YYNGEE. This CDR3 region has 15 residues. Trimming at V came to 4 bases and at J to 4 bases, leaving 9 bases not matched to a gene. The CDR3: CASSPSGQGWYEQYF. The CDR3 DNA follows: TGTGCCAGCAGCCCTTCGGGACAGGGATGGTACGAGCAGTACTTC. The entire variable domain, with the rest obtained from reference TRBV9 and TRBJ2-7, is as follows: DSGVTQTPKHLITATGQRVTLRCSPRSGDLSVYWYQQSLDQGLQFLIQYYNGEERAKGNILERFSAQQFPDLHSELNLSSLELGDSALYFCASSPSGQGWYEQYFGPGTRLTVT.

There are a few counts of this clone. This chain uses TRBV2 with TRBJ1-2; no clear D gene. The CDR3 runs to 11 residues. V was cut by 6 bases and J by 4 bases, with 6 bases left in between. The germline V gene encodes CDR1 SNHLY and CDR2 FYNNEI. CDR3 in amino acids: CASRTSYGYTF. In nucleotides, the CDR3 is TGTGCCAGCAGGACATCCTATGGCTACACCTTC.

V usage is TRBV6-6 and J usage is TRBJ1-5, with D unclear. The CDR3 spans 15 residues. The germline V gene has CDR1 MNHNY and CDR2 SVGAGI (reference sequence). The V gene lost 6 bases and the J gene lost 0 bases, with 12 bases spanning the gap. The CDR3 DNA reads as TGTGCCAGCAGCTCAACACTCGATAGCAATCAGCCCCAGCATTTT. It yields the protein CASSSTLDSNQPQHF.

Here the CDR3 reads CAISEPRGEQYF. DNA of the CDR3: TGTGCCATCAGTGAGCCCAGGGGCGAGCAGTACTTC. The genes are TRBV10-3 and TRBJ2-7; D may be TRBD1 (6 bases). V was pared by 2 bases and J by 6 bases, with 8 bases between. Germline CDR1 is ENHRY and CDR2 is SYGVKD. This CDR3 has 12 residues.

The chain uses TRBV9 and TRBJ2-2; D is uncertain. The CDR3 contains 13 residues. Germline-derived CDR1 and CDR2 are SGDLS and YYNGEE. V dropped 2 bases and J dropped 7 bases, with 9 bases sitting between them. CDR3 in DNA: TGTGCCAGCAGCGTCGAGCTAGGCGGGGAGCTGTTTTTT. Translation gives CASSVELGGELFF.

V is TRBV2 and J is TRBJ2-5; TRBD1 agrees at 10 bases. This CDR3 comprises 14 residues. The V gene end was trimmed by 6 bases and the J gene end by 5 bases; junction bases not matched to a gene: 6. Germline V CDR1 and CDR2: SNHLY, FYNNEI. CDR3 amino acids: CASSPGQGFETQYF. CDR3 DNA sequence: TGTGCCAGCAGCCCGGGACAGGGGTTTGAGACCCAGTACTTC.

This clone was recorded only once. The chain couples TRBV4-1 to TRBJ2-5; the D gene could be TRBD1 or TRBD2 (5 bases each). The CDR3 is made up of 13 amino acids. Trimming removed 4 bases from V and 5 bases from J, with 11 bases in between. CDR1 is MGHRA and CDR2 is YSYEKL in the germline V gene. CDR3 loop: CASSRGTDETQYF. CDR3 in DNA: TGCGCCAGCAGCCGAGGGACGGACGAGACCCAGTACTTC.